This T cell receptor beta chain was recorded in a study of technical replicates of blood from several donors. Germline CDR1 is LNHNV and CDR2 is YYDKDF (reference sequence). The CDR3 runs 15 residues. The ends lost 3 bases at V and 4 bases at J; junction bases unmatched: 7. Produced via immunoSEQ multiplex PCR; TCRdb's table is partial and in-frame only. The repertoire holds some 83,000 clones, roughly 93% seen once, with about 0.41% in the top ten. The chain couples TRBV15 to TRBJ2-3; TRBD1 matches at 7 bases. Material: T cells isolated from PBMCs. The receptor's source is a human donor in good health. CDR3 sequence (DNA): TGTGCCACCAGCAGTGGTCGGCAGGGGGCAGATACGCAGTATTTT. This gives the protein CATSSGRQGADTQYF.